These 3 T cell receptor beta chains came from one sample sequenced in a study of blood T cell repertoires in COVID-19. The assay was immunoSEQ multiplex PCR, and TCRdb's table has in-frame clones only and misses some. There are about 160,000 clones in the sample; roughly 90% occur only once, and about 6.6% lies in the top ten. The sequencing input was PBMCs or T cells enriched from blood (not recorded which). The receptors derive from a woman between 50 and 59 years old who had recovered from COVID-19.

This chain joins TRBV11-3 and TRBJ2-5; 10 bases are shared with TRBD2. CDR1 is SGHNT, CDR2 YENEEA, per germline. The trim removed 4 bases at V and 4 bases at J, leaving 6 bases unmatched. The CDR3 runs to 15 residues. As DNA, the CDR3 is TGTGCCAGCAGCTCCTCTAGCGGGGGTCGAGAGACCCAGTACTTC. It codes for CASSSSSGGRETQYF.

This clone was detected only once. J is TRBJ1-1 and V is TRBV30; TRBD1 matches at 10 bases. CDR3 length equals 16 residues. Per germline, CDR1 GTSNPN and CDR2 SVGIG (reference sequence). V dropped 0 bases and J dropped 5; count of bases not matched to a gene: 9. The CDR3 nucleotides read TGTGCCTGGAGTGTAAAATTACCGGGACAGGGGACTGAAGCTTTCTTT. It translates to CAWSVKLPGQGTEAFF.

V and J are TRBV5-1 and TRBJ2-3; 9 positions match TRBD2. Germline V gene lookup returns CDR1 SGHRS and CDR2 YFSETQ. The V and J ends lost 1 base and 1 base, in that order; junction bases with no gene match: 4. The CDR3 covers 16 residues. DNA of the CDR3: TGCGCCAGCAGCTTGAAGGTAGCGGGGGGCACAGATACGCAGTATTTT. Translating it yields CASSLKVAGGTDTQYF.